The 3 T cell receptor beta chains below come from one sample, sequenced in a study of OX40 agonist ivuxolimab in advanced cancers. Library construction relied on the immunoSEQ multiplex PCR assay. This is the immuneACCESS table as TCRdb keeps it, with only in-frame sequences that have V and J called. A part of the clones is gone; compared with another copy, unresolved V genes explain less than half, and the rest is unexplained. The sample table contains tens of thousands of clones; only one count was recorded for approximately 84% of them. The top ten clonotypes cover around 6.6% of the sample. This sample comprised CD4+ or CD8+ T cells sorted from blood, obtained in a trial of the OX40 agonist ivuxolimab. The source of these receptors is an adult with an advanced solid tumor such as melanoma, head and neck, liver or kidney cancer.

This clone was seen a few times. The genes are TRBV5-1 and TRBJ1-2; D is perhaps TRBD1 (6 bases). The CDR3 is 16 amino acids. The germline V gene has CDR1 SGHRS and CDR2 YFSETQ. The V and J ends lost 3 bases and 8 bases respectively, with 23 bases between them. CDR3 sequence: CASSSTANPGVWGYTF. CDR3 sequence (DNA): TGCGCCAGCAGCTCGACCGCCAATCCAGGGGTCTGGGGCTACACCTTC.

The chain joins TRBV6-5 to TRBJ1-1; perhaps TRBD1 as D (6 bases). Between the trimmed V and J ends, which lost 10 bases and 4 bases, there was a span of 19 bases. Per the germline V gene, CDR1 is MNHEY and CDR2 is SVGAGI. The CDR3 is 14 residues long. CDR3 DNA: TGTGCCACCCTCGTCGGGGGGCAAATCACTGAAGCTTTCTTT. Translating it yields CATLVGGQITEAFF.

The genes are TRBV7-9 and TRBJ2-7; 10 nucleotides match TRBD2. This CDR3 comprises 15 residues. Germline V CDR1 and CDR2: SEHNR, FQNEAQ (reference sequence). Trimming removed 3 bases from V and 0 bases from J; junction bases left unmatched: 2. This chain's CDR3 is CASSFTSGASYEQYF. CDR3 coding DNA: TGTGCCAGCAGCTTTACTAGCGGGGCCTCCTACGAGCAGTACTTC.